This T cell receptor (beta chain) is drawn from a study of blood T cell repertoires in COVID-19. Per the original data handling: Nucleated cell number was recorded as an estimate derived from reference gene primer amplification. Using immunoSEQ multiplex PCR, the repertoire was profiled, and TCRdb retains in-frame clones only, with some absent. V and J calls and clone size come straight from that table; D and trimming were deduced from the DNA. The repertoire has about 240,000 clones, around 81% of them found once; the top ten carry roughly 1.9%. The ends were cut back, 5 bases at V and 7 bases at J, with 8 bases in the middle. CDR3 length: 10 residues. The germline CDR1 and CDR2 sequences are DFQATT and SNEGSKA (reference sequence).

V is TRBV20-1 and J is TRBJ1-1; perhaps TRBD1 as D (6 bases). The TCR originated in a man aged 30-40 years who had recovered from COVID-19. Sample: peripheral blood. CDR3 protein: CSAGDIEAFF. In DNA, the CDR3 is TGCAGTGCTGGGGACATTGAAGCTTTCTTT.